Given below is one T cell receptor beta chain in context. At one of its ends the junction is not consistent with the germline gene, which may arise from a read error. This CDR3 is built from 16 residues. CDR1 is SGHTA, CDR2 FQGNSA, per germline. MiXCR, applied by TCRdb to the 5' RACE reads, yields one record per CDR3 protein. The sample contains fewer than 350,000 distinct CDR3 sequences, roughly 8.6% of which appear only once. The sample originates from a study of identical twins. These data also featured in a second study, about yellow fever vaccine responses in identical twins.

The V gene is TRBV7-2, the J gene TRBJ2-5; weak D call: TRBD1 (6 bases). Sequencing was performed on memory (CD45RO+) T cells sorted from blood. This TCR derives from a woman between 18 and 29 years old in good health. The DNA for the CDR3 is TGTGCCAGCACCTTAGGTACCAGGGGATCGTCAGAGACCCAGTACTTC. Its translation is CASTLGTRGSSETQYF.